This TCR beta chain was sequenced for a study of read filtering for tumor transcriptome and immune sequencing. Overall study: TCR-mapped reads were about 4 to 10.27 million with IR-seq versus roughly 85 to 1,300 with RNA-seq. Study-wide points: Single-read clonotypes: about 81.9% of IR-seq clonotypes (about 3.5% of reads), 74.6% of RNA-seq clonotypes (under 50% of reads).

This clonotype appeared many times. Its antigen is currently unknown. The library was built from about 400 ng RNA with molecular barcoded adaptors for alpha/delta and beta/gamma chains. One entry per CDR3 protein, called by TCRdb with MiXCR from the reads. The sample has 60,000 to 75,000 distinct CDR3 sequences; roughly 20% are singletons. At the time of active disease, bone marrow was collected from every patient. The clonotype originates from a donor at least 40 years old with multiple myeloma. The specimen sequenced was a population of CD138-negative cells sorted from bone marrow.

CDR3 protein: CASSAGGGSEAFF. As DNA, the CDR3 is TGTGCCAGCAGTGCGGGGGGAGGTTCTGAAGCTTTCTTT. This sequence joins TRBV25-1 and TRBJ1-1; possible D gene TRBD1, 5 bases. The V end was cut by 4 bases, the J end by 6 bases, with 12 bases between. Germline loops: CDR1 MGHDK, CDR2 SYGVNS. The CDR3 is 13 residues long.